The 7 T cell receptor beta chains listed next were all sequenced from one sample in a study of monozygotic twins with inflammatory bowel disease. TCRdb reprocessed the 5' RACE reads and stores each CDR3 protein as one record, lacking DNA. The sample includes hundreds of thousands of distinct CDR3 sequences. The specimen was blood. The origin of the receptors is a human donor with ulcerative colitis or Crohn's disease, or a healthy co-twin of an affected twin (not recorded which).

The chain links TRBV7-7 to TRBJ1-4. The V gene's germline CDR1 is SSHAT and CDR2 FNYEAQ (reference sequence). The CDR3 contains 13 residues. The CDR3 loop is CASSLNGDSELFF.

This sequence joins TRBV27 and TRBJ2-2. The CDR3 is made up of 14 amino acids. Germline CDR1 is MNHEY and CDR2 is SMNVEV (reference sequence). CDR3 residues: CASRFTGSTGELFF.

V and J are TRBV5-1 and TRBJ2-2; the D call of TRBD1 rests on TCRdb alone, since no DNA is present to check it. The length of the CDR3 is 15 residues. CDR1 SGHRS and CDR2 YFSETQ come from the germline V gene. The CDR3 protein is CASSGQLSNTGELFF. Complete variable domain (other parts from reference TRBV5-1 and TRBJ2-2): KAGVTQTPRYLIKTRGQQVTLSCSPISGHRSVSWYQQTPGQGLQFLFEYFSETQRNKGNFPGRFSGRQFSNSRSEMNVSTLELGDSALYLCASSGQLSNTGELFFGEGSRLTVL.

The CDR3 reads CASSLTGGAYGNTIYF. The rearrangement joins TRBV4-1 to TRBJ1-3; TCRdb outputs TRBD1, but without DNA this stays unchecked. The CDR3 spans 16 residues. From germline, CDR1 is MGHRA and CDR2 YSYEKL.

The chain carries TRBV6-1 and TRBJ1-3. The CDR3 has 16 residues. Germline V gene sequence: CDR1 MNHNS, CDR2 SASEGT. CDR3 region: CASSPQRGYSGNTIYF.

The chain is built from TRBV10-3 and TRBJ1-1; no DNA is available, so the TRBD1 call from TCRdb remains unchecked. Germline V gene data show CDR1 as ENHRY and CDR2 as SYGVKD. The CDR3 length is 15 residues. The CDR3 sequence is CAISPDRARDTEAFF.

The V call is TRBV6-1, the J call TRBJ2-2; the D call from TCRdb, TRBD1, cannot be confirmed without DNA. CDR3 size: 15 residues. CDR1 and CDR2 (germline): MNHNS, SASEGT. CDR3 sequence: CASNRDRVRGGELCF.